This T cell receptor (beta chain) was recorded in a study of CD8 T cells in ankylosing spondylitis. Findings and caveats of the study: In ankylosing spondylitis blood, a motif of roughly eight highly homologous TCR beta variants appeared characteristic.

For TCR beta, libraries came from quantitative 5'-RACE with molecular barcodes. TCRdb itself ran the 5' RACE reads through MiXCR, one entry per CDR3 protein. The profile covers some 37,000 distinct CDR3 sequences, with more than 15% appearing a single time and roughly 45% taken by the ten largest. The CDR3 runs 13 residues. Germline trimming cut 8 bases from V and 4 bases from J; bases unmatched to any gene: 8. Germline lookup yields CDR1 SQVTM and CDR2 ANQGSEA. This clonotype was detected a few times. As yet, its antigen is unknown. Sequencing used blood. The chain carries TRBV29-1 and TRBJ2-3, with 8 bases that match TRBD1. This TCR was recovered from a male donor with ankylosing spondylitis or in good health (not recorded which). The DNA of the CDR3 is TGCAGCCTTTTGCAGGGGGCGTCAGATACGCAGTATTTT. The encoded protein is CSLLQGASDTQYF.